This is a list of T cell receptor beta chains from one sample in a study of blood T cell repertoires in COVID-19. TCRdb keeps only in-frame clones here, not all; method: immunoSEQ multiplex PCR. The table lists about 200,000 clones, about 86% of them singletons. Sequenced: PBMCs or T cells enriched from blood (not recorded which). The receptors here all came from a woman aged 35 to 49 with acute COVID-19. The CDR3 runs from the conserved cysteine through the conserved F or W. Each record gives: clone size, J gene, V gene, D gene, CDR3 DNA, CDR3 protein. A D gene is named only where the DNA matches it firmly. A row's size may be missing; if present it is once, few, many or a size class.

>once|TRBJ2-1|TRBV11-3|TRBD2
TGTGCCAGCAGCTTAGATTTTGCGGGAGGGCCGAGGCAGTTCTTC
CASSLDFAGGPRQFF
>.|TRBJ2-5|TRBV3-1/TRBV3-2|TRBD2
TGTGCCAGCAGTAACGGACTAGCGGTAGAGACCCAGTACTTC
CASSNGLAVETQYF
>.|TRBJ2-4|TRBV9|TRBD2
TGTGCCAGCAGCGTAGACGCCGGGACTAGCGGGGGTAACATTCAGTACTTC
CASSVDAGTSGGNIQYF
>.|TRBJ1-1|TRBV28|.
TGTGCCAGCAGTTTAAGTTCCGGAGGGGCTTTCTTT
CASSLSSGGAFF
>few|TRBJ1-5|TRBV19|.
TGTGCCAGTACAGCTAACAGGGTCCGCAATCAGCCCCAGCATTTT
CASTANRVRNQPQHF
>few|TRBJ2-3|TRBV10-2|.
TGCGCCAGCAGTGATTGGGGGGTGGATACGCAGTATTTT
CASSDWGVDTQYF
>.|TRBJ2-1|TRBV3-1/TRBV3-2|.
TGTGCCAGCAGTCGGGGATATGAGCAGTTCTTC
CASSRGYEQFF
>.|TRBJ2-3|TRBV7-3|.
TGTGCCAGCAGCTTAACAGGTGGAGGAGATACGCAGTATTTT
CASSLTGGGDTQYF
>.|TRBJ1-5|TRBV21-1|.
TGTGCCAGCAGCAAAGAGGGCGACAGCCACTTAGTGAAGCCCCAGCATTTT
CASSKEGDSHLVKPQHF
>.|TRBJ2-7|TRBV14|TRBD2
TGTGCCAGCAGCCCAGGGACTAGCGGCCCCTACGAGCAGTACTTC
CASSPGTSGPYEQYF
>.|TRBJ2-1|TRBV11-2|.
TGTGCCAGCAGTCGACTAGTCCCCACCCCACGCTCCTACAATGAGCAGTTCTTC
CASSRLVPTPRSYNEQFF